This T cell receptor (beta chain) came from a study of T cell responses to AZD1222 COVID-19 vaccine. Libraries were prepared by immunoSEQ multiplex PCR; TCRdb keeps only in-frame clonotypes and omits some of them. This repertoire shows some 140,000 clones, approximately 90% found once; its top ten account for around 3%. This CDR3 has 15 amino acids. Germline V gene lookup returns CDR1 MDHEN and CDR2 SYDVKM. J was trimmed by 4 bases and V by 5 bases; bases with no gene match: 7. This receptor was obtained from an adult in good health. The J gene is TRBJ2-7, the V gene TRBV28; 11 bases are a match to TRBD1. Here the sequenced sample was peripheral blood, taken on day 0 of AZD1222 vaccination. The CDR3 protein is CASSPWTGGRYEQYF. CDR3 DNA sequence: TGTGCCAGCAGTCCGTGGACAGGGGGCAGGTACGAGCAGTACTTC.